The 27 T cell receptor beta chains below were found in one sample sequenced in a study of lymphopenia after photon versus proton radiotherapy (dated by TCRdb to about 2019). Preparation of the library involved the immunoSEQ multiplex PCR assay. The table comes from immuneACCESS by way of TCRdb, which keeps in-frame sequences with V and J called. Part of the clones is missing from these tables; in studies checked, under half for an unresolved V gene and the rest for unknown reasons. This sample is represented by 35,000 to 45,000 clones; roughly four fifths of them were singletons. The ten largest clonotypes hold roughly 23% of the sample. Specimen: peripheral blood, collected from a patient treated with proton-based radiotherapy. The receptors were gathered from a woman in her 70s with pancreatic cancer.

The rearrangement joins TRBV29-1 to TRBJ1-2; possibly TRBD1 for D (5 bases). Germline V lookup: CDR1 SQVTM, CDR2 ANQGSEA. CDR3 length: 13 residues. Trimming took 7 bases from V and 2 from J, leaving 14 bases between them. DNA of the CDR3: TGCAGCGCCGGCGGGGCCGGGAACTATGGCTACACCTTC. Protein sequence: CSAGGAGNYGYTF. Full variable domain (remainder filled in from reference TRBV29-1 and TRBJ1-2): SAVISQKPSRDICQRGTSLTIQCQVDSQVTMMFWYRQQPGQSLTLIATANQGSEATYESGFVIDKFPISRPNLTFSTLTVSNMSPEDSSIYLCSAGGAGNYGYTFGSGTRLTVV.

This clone was detected only once. This sequence joins TRBV7-2 and TRBJ2-3, with a weak D call TRBD2 (6 bases). The CDR3 runs 15 residues. Germline V gene sequence: CDR1 SGHTA, CDR2 FQGNSA. The ends were cut back, 2 bases at V and 2 bases at J, with 11 bases in the middle. Here the CDR3 DNA reads TGTGCCAGCAGCTTATCGGGCGGGATCACAGATACGCAGTATTTT. This sequence encodes CASSLSGGITDTQYF.

The rearrangement joins TRBV5-1 to TRBJ1-3; D may be TRBD1 (6 bases). The V end lost 4 bases, the J end lost 3 bases, and 17 bases lay between the germline ends. This CDR3 region has 16 residues. CDR1 and CDR2 from the germline V gene are SGHRS and YFSETQ. Here the CDR3 reads CASSPRGGALGNTIYF. In DNA, the CDR3 is TGCGCCAGCAGCCCCCGAGGGGGGGCGCTTGGAAACACCATATATTTT.

CDR3 protein: CASSEPRGVGTEAFF. In DNA, the CDR3 is TGTGCCAGCAGCGAACCCAGGGGAGTAGGCACTGAAGCTTTCTTT. The chain links TRBV21-1 to TRBJ1-1; the D call in the table, TRBD1, was not verified against the DNA. TRBV21-1 is shown as a pseudogene. This CDR3 has 15 residues.

This clone was seen more than once but under ten times. The chain recombines TRBV19 with TRBJ1-5, with TRBD1 matching 7 bases. J was trimmed by 1 base and V by 7 bases; bases with no gene match: 16. Per the germline V gene, CDR1 is LNHDA and CDR2 is SQIVND (reference sequence). The CDR3 totals 18 residues. Here the CDR3 DNA reads TGTGCCAGTACCCAAGTCAAACAGGGGACGGGAAGCAATCAGCCCCAGCATTTT. It yields the protein CASTQVKQGTGSNQPQHF.

This chain joins TRBV28 and TRBJ2-1; no firm D call. The V gene lost 5 bases and the J gene lost 5 bases, with 1 base spanning the gap. The CDR3 totals 10 residues. From germline, CDR1 is MDHEN and CDR2 SYDVKM. CDR3 protein: CASSDNEQFF. The CDR3 coding sequence is TGTGCCAGCAGTGACAATGAGCAGTTCTTC.

In this sample, this clone turned up a few times. The gene calls are TRBV9 and TRBJ2-1; TRBD1 or TRBD2 may be the D gene (6 bases each). This CDR3 has 15 amino acids. From germline, CDR1 is SGDLS and CDR2 YYNGEE. Trimming shortened V by 4 bases and J by 7 bases, and 18 bases separated the two germline ends. The DNA for the CDR3 is TGTGCCAGCAGCCCTTTAAGGGGGGTGGGGAATGAGCAGTTCTTC. This codes for CASSPLRGVGNEQFF.

The V and J genes are TRBV7-9 and TRBJ2-7; 7 nucleotides line up with TRBD2. V trimming: 5 bases; J trimming: 4 bases; junction bases outside the gene matches: 8. Germline CDR1 is SEHNR and CDR2 is FQNEAQ (reference sequence). The CDR3 consists of 14 residues. CDR3 amino acids: CASSPQGGSYEQYF. CDR3 nucleotides: TGTGCCAGCAGCCCCCAAGGCGGGAGTTACGAGCAGTACTTC.

The rearrangement uses TRBV2 and TRBJ1-1; D unresolved. V lost 2 bases and J lost 6, with 13 bases in between. The CDR3 is 14 residues long. Germline CDR1 SNHLY, CDR2 FYNNEI. The CDR3 DNA is TGTGCCAGCAGTGAAAACCCCGGGGTGGCTGAAGCTTTCTTT. Amino acids: CASSENPGVAEAFF.

The chain links TRBV28 to TRBJ2-1; TRBD2 aligns across 10 bases. Looked up from germline, CDR1 is MDHEN and CDR2 is SYDVKM. This CDR3 spans 15 amino acids. V trimming: 6 bases; J trimming: 14 bases; junction bases outside the gene matches: 16. The CDR3 nucleotides are TGTGCCAGCAGCTCACGAGGTAGCGGGAGGTTTGGGGAGTTCTTC. It encodes CASSSRGSGRFGEFF.

The V call is TRBV19, the J call TRBJ2-2; D not certain. The CDR3 is 11 residues long. Germline V gene sequence: CDR1 LNHDA, CDR2 SQIVND (reference sequence). The V end lost 5 bases, the J end lost 6 bases, and 4 bases lay between the germline ends. CDR3 sequence: CASSEAGELFF. CDR3 in DNA: TGTGCCAGTAGTGAAGCCGGGGAGCTGTTTTTT.

The chain links TRBV6-5 to TRBJ2-4, with D possibly matching TRBD2 (5 bases). Per germline, CDR1 MNHEY and CDR2 SVGAGI. The CDR3 is made up of 12 amino acids. Trimming cost V 8 bases and J 9 bases, with 14 bases left between them. CDR3 nucleotide sequence: TGTGCCAGCTGGGCCGGGGTGGGCATTCAGTACTTC. Amino acids: CASWAGVGIQYF.

As regards this clone: The same CDR3 arises from other DNA sequences in this sample as well. The rearrangement joins TRBV14 to TRBJ2-2; no firm D call. Trimming took off 0 bases at V and 4 bases at J, with 6 bases between the two ends. This CDR3 region has 14 residues. Germline CDR1 SGHDN, CDR2 FVKESK. The CDR3 bases are TGTGCCAGCAGCCAAGATCTAGGCACCGGGGAGCTGTTTTTT. Amino acid sequence: CASSQDLGTGELFF. Supplemented by reference TRBV14 and TRBJ2-2, the full variable domain reads EAGVTQFPSHSVIEKGQTVTLRCDPISGHDNLYWYRRVMGKEIKFLLHFVKESKQDESGMPNNRFLAERTGGTYSTLKVQPAELEDSGVYFCASSQDLGTGELFFGEGSRLTVL.

The chain uses TRBV28 and TRBJ1-1; no reliable D call. In germline, CDR1 is MDHEN, CDR2 SYDVKM. CDR3 length: 14 residues. V lost 5 bases, J lost 6 bases, and 16 bases lay in between. This CDR3 is CASSPATRIPEAFF. The CDR3 nucleotides read TGTGCCAGCAGTCCGGCCACACGGATCCCTGAAGCTTTCTTT.

The chain joins TRBV19 to TRBJ2-3, with 12 bases lining up with TRBD2. Germline CDR1 and CDR2: LNHDA and SQIVND (reference sequence). With V trimmed by 4 bases and J by 6 bases, 8 bases remained unmatched. This CDR3 comprises 16 residues. CDR3 protein: CASSRGLAGKEDTQYF. Here the CDR3 DNA reads TGTGCCAGTAGTAGAGGACTAGCGGGGAAGGAGGATACGCAGTATTTT.

V usage is TRBV14 and J usage is TRBJ2-3; 9 bases agree with TRBD2. Germline CDR1 is SGHDN and CDR2 is FVKESK. V was pared by 2 bases and J by 2 bases, with 5 bases of the junction left unmatched. This CDR3 is built from 16 residues. CDR3 DNA sequence: TGTGCCAGCAGCCAATATAGCGGGAGTTCCACAGATACGCAGTATTTT. Protein sequence: CASSQYSGSSTDTQYF.

The V call is TRBV2, the J call TRBJ1-5, with 7 bases matching TRBD1. V lost 4 bases, J lost 6 bases, and 9 bases stayed unmatched. This CDR3 has 15 amino acids. Looked up from germline, CDR1 is SNHLY and CDR2 is FYNNEI. The CDR3 reads CASSAGQVFGQPQHF. The CDR3 DNA follows: TGTGCCAGCAGTGCAGGACAGGTCTTCGGTCAGCCCCAGCATTTT.

V usage is TRBV6-6 and J usage is TRBJ1-4, with TRBD1 matching over 8 bases. Germline values: CDR1 MNHNY, CDR2 SVGAGI (reference sequence). This CDR3 region has 16 residues. Trimming at V came to 4 bases and at J to 7 bases, leaving 11 bases not matched to a gene. The CDR3 DNA sequence: TGTGCCAGCAGTTCGTCCAAAACAGGGGGAAGTGAAAAACTGTTTTTT. Translating gives CASSSSKTGGSEKLFF.

The gene calls are TRBV5-1 and TRBJ2-7, with TRBD2 matching 7 bases. The germline gives CDR1 SGHRS, CDR2 YFSETQ. There are 19 residues in the CDR3. V lost 2 bases, J lost 3 bases, and 20 bases stayed unmatched. CDR3 coding DNA: TGCGCCAGCAGCTTAGGCCCCCTCACTAGCGCTAAGGAGGACTACGAGCAGTACTTC. Amino acid sequence: CASSLGPLTSAKEDYEQYF. The whole variable domain, remainder taken from reference TRBV5-1 and TRBJ2-7, is KAGVTQTPRYLIKTRGQQVTLSCSPISGHRSVSWYQQTPGQGLQFLFEYFSETQRNKGNFPGRFSGRQFSNSRSEMNVSTLELGDSALYLCASSLGPLTSAKEDYEQYFGPGTRLTVT.

J is TRBJ2-5 and V is TRBV7-2; possible D gene TRBD2, 6 bases. The CDR3 has 15 residues. Deletions cut 1 base from V and 2 bases from J, with 11 bases between. Germline V lookup: CDR1 SGHTA, CDR2 FQGNSA. CDR3 DNA sequence: TGTGCCAGCAGCTTAGACGGGCGGGATCAAGAGACCCAGTACTTC. Protein: CASSLDGRDQETQYF.

The J gene is TRBJ1-5, the V gene TRBV7-9, with no clear D. Germline CDR1 is SEHNR and CDR2 is FQNEAQ (reference sequence). This CDR3 has 12 residues. V lost 2 bases, J lost 6 bases, and 5 bases lay in between. CDR3 in amino acids: CASSLSSQPQHF. The CDR3 DNA reads as TGTGCCAGCAGCTTAAGTTCTCAGCCCCAGCATTTT. The full variable domain, in which reference TRBV7-9 and TRBJ1-5 provide the parts outside the CDR3, is DTGVSQNPRHKITKRGQNVTFRCDPISEHNRLYWYRQTLGQGPEFLTYFQNEAQLEKSRLLSDRFSAERPKGSFSTLEIQRTEQGDSAMYLCASSLSSQPQHFGDGTRLSIL.

This clone is medium-sized (0.01 to 0.1%) within its sample. The chain is built from TRBV9 and TRBJ2-1; 7 bases map to TRBD2. The CDR3 consists of 15 residues. Unmatched junction bases numbered 4, after V lost 4 bases and J lost 0 bases. Germline CDR1 is SGDLS and CDR2 is YYNGEE. This CDR3 reads CASSLRTSSYNEQFF. The CDR3 DNA reads TGTGCCAGCAGCCTTCGGACTAGCTCCTACAATGAGCAGTTCTTC.

The rearrangement joins TRBV11-3 to TRBJ2-1; 9 bases agree with TRBD2. The CDR3 totals 15 residues. Germline-derived CDR1 and CDR2 are SGHNT and YENEEA. The junction had 9 bases not matched to a gene; V was cut back by 5 bases and J by 7 bases. CDR3 sequence (DNA): TGTGCCAGCAGCCAAGATAGCGGGAGTGAGAATGAGCAGTTCTTC. Amino acids: CASSQDSGSENEQFF.

The rearrangement joins TRBV5-3 to TRBJ2-5; 8 bases map to TRBD2. TRBV5-3 carries the ORF label, with uncertain function. CDR3 size: 16 residues. The J segment lost 3 bases and the V segment lost 2 bases, leaving 9 bases of the junction unmatched. The CDR3 reads CARSFYHGRAEETQYF. The CDR3 nucleotides read TGTGCCAGAAGCTTTTACCACGGGAGGGCCGAAGAGACCCAGTACTTC.

This clone occurred a few times. The chain joins TRBV19 to TRBJ2-1, with D tentatively TRBD1 (6 bases). This CDR3 is built from 14 residues. Deletions cut 7 bases from V and 9 bases from J, with 19 bases between. Germline lookup yields CDR1 LNHDA and CDR2 SQIVND (reference sequence). The CDR3 region has the DNA TGTGCCAGTATGAGTGGGGGCAGCGGATTTGAGCAGTTCTTC. It codes for CASMSGGSGFEQFF.

The V gene is TRBV5-4, the J gene TRBJ2-7; 12 bases line up with TRBD2. The CDR3 runs to 18 residues. Per germline, CDR1 SGHNT and CDR2 YYREEE (reference sequence). Trimming took 4 bases from V and 2 from J; bases not matched to a gene: 13. CDR3 nucleotide sequence: TGTGCCAGCAGCCGCGATCTAGCGGGAGGGCCCACTCCCTACGAGCAGTACTTC. It translates to CASSRDLAGGPTPYEQYF.

This chain joins TRBV5-1 and TRBJ2-7; 8 bases agree with TRBD1. V gave up 1 base and J gave up 5 bases; unmatched junction bases: 8. This CDR3 comprises 15 residues. The germline CDR1 and CDR2 sequences are SGHRS and YFSETQ. CDR3 protein: CASSLRSGGGHEQYF. The CDR3 DNA is TGCGCCAGCAGCTTGAGGTCAGGGGGCGGCCACGAGCAGTACTTC.